This T cell receptor (beta chain) is from a study of a mutant IDH1 vaccine in newly diagnosed glioma. The germline V gene encodes CDR1 MGHDK and CDR2 SYGVNS. V gave up 7 bases and J gave up 0 bases, with 9 bases separating them. CDR3 size: 13 residues. Time point noted: baseline, week 1 (first vaccination visit). The treatment was: pre-vaccination baseline after standard-of-care therapy. The protocol was immunoSEQ multiplex PCR, while the TCRdb copy is restricted to in-frame clones and leaves out a portion. This sample has roughly 51,000 clones, with just over 85% found just once. This clone was recorded a few times.

The material was PBMCs, obtained from a glioma patient treated with radiotherapy, temozolomide or both. The sequence was obtained from a man aged 35 to 55 with glioma. The rearrangement links TRBV25-1 to TRBJ1-1, with D possibly matching TRBD1 (5 bases). CDR3 nucleotides: TGTGCCAGCAAAAAGGGGATGAACACTGAAGCTTTCTTT. Translating gives CASKKGMNTEAFF.